What follows is one T cell receptor beta chain and its context. The data are from a study of blood T cell repertoires in COVID-19. After removal of 0 bases from V and 4 bases from J, the junction contained 15 bases not matched to a gene. The CDR3 extends over 18 amino acids. Germline V gives CDR1 LGHNA, CDR2 YSLEER. Using immunoSEQ multiplex PCR, the repertoire was profiled, and TCRdb retains in-frame clones only, with some absent. The sample contains about 150,000 clones, approximately 83% of which appear only once. The sequence was collected from a man in his 70s with acute or convalescent COVID-19. The chain employs TRBV4-3 and TRBJ2-7, with TRBD2 matching over 7 bases. Material: peripheral blood. As DNA, the CDR3 is TGCGCCAGCAGCCAAGATCTAGGAAGCGGGGCCCTTCCATACGAGCAGTACTTC. Amino acid sequence: CASSQDLGSGALPYEQYF.